This TCR beta chain was found in a study of T cells after yellow fever vaccination. Across the whole study: For low cell numbers, libraries were made with SMART-Seq v4 Ultra Low Input. General study findings and limits: Among all clonotypes, a small share was observed in both CD4 and CD8 compartments.

In its sample, this clonotype was seen a few times. Its antigen is undetermined. Germline CDR1 reads MNHEY; CDR2 reads SVGEGT. With 2 bases removed from V and 3 bases from J, the gap between germline ends came to 13 bases. This CDR3 contains 15 residues. TCRdb processed the 5' RACE reads anew with MiXCR; each CDR3 protein has one entry. The sample carries about 260,000 distinct CDR3 sequences, 10% to 15% recorded once. This specimen consisted of CD4+ T cells sorted from PBMCs, obtained 45 days after the yellow fever booster vaccination. The sequence was obtained from a man between 25 and 39 years old who received the YFV17D yellow fever vaccine. This chain joins TRBV6-2 or TRBV6-3 and TRBJ1-1; TRBD1 is a possible D gene (6 bases). CDR3 protein: CASSYGGYGDTEAFF. CDR3 nucleotide sequence: TGTGCCAGCAGTTACGGGGGCTACGGAGACACTGAAGCTTTCTTT.